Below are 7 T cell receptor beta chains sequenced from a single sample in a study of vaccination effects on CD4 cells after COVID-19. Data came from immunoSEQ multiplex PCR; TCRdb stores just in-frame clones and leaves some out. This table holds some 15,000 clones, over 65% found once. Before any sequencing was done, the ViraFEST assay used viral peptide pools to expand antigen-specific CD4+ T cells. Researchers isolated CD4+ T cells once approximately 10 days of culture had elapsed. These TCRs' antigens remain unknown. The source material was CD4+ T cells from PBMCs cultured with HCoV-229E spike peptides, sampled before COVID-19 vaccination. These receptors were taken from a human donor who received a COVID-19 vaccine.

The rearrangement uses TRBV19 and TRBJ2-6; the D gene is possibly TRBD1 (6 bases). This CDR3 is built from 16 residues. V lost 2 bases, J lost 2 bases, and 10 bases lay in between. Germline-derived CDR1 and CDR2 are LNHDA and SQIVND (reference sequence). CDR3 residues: CASSIHGTTGANVLTF. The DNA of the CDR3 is TGTGCCAGTAGTATACATGGGACAACTGGGGCCAACGTCCTGACTTTC.

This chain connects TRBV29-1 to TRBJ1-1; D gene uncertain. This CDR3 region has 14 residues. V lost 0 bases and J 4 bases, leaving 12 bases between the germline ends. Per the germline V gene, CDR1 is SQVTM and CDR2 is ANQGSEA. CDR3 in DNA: TGCAGCGTTGAAGATACCCGTATGGGCACTGAAGCTTTCTTT. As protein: CSVEDTRMGTEAFF.

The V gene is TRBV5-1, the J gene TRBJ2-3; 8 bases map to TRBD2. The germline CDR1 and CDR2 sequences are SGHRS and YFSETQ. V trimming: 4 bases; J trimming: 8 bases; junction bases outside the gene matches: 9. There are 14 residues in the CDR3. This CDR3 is CASSPWTSLGTQYF. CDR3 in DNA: TGCGCCAGCAGCCCGTGGACTAGCTTGGGTACGCAGTATTTT.

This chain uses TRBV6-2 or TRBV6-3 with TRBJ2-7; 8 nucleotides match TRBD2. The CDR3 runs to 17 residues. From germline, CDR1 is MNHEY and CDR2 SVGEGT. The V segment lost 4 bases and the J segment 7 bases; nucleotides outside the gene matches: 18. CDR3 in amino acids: CASSSWTKREIFREQYF. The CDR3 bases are TGTGCCAGCAGTTCCTGGACTAAGCGGGAGATTTTTCGTGAGCAGTACTTC.

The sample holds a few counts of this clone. The CDR3 DNA reads TGTGCCAGCTCACCGCGAGTCCTCGGCTCTGGAAACACCATATATTTT. Residues: CASSPRVLGSGNTIYF. The chain combines TRBV18 with TRBJ1-3; D gene ambiguous. V dropped 3 bases and J dropped 0 bases, with 12 bases sitting between them. The CDR3 runs 16 residues. Germline loops: CDR1 KGHSH, CDR2 LQKENI.

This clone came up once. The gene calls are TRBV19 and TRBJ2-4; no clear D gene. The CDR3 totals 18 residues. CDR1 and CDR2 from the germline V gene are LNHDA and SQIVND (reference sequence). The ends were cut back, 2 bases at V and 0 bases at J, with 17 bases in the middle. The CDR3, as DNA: TGTGCCAGTAGTATAAGTGCAGGATACGAATTAGCCAAAAACATTCAGTACTTC. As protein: CASSISAGYELAKNIQYF. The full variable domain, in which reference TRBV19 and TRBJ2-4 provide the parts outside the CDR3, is DGGITQSPKYLFRKEGQNVTLSCEQNLNHDAMYWYRQDPGQGLRLIYYSQIVNDFQKGDIAEGYSVSREKKESFPLTVTSAQKNPTAFYLCASSISAGYELAKNIQYFGAGTRLSVL.

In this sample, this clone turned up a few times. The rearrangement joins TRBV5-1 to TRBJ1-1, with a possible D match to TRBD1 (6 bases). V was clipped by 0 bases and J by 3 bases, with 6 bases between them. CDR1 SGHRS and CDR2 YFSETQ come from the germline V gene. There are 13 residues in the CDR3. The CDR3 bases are TGCGCCAGCAGCTTGGACAGGGACACTGAAGCTTTCTTT. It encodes CASSLDRDTEAFF.